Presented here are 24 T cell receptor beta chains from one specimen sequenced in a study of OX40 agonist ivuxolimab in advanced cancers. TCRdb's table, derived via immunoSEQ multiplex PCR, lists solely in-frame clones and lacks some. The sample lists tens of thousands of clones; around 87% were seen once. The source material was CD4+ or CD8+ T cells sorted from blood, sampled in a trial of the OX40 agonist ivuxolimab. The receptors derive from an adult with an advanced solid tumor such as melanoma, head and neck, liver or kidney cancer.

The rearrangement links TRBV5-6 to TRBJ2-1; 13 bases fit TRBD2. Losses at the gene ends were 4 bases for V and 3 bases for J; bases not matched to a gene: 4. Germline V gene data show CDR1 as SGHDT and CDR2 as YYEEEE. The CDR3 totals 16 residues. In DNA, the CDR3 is TGTGCCAGCAGCAGGGGACTAGCGGGATACTACAATGAGCAGTTCTTC. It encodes CASSRGLAGYYNEQFF.

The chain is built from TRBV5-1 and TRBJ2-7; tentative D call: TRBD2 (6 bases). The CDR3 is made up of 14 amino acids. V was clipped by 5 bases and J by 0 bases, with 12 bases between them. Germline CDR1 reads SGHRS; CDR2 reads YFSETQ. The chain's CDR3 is CASSQVADSYEQYF. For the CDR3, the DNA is TGCGCCAGCAGTCAGGTAGCGGACTCCTACGAGCAGTACTTC.

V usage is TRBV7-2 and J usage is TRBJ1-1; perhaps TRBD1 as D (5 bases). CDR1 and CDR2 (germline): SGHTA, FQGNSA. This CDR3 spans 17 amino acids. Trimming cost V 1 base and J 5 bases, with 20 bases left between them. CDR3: CASSLGWGRQTRTEAFF. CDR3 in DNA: TGTGCCAGCAGCTTAGGTTGGGGCAGACAGACGAGGACTGAAGCTTTCTTT. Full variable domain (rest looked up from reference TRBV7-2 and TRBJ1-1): GAGVSQSPSNKVTEKGKDVELRCDPISGHTALYWYRQSLGQGLEFLIYFQGNSAPDKSGLPSDRFSAERTGGSVSTLTIQRTQQEDSAVYLCASSLGWGRQTRTEAFFGQGTRLTVV.

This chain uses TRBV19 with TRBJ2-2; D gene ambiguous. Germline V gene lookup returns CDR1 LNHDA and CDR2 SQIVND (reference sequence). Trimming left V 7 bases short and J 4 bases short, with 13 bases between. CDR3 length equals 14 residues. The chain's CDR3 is CASTLGLGTGELFF. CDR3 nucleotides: TGTGCCAGTACCTTAGGTCTTGGCACCGGGGAGCTGTTTTTT. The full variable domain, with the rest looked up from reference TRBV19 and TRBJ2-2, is DGGITQSPKYLFRKEGQNVTLSCEQNLNHDAMYWYRQDPGQGLRLIYYSQIVNDFQKGDIAEGYSVSREKKESFPLTVTSAQKNPTAFYLCASTLGLGTGELFFGEGSRLTVL.

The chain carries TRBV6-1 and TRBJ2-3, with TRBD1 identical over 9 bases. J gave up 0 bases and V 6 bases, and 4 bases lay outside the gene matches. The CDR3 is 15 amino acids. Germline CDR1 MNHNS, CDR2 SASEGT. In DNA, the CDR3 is TGTGCCAGCAGCTCGACAGGGGGAAGCACAGATACGCAGTATTTT. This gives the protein CASSSTGGSTDTQYF.

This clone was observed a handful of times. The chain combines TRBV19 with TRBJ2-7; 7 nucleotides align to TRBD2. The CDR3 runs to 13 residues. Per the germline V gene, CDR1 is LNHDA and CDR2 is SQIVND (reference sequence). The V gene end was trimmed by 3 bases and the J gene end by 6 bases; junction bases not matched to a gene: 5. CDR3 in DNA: TGTGCCAGTAGTATGACATCGGGGGGCGAGCAGTACTTC. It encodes CASSMTSGGEQYF.

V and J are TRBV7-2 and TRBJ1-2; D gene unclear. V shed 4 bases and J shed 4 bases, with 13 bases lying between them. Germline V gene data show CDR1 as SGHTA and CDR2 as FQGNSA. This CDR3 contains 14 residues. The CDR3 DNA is TGTGCCAGCAGCTCCCTGCAGGCCCGCTATGGCTACACCTTC. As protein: CASSSLQARYGYTF.

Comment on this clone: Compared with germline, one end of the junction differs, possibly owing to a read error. CDR3 bases: TGTGCCAGCAGCTTAGCGGGTAGCGGCCTCATTTTT. It specifies CASSLAGSGLIF. The chain carries TRBV11-3 and TRBJ2-2; a weak D match, TRBD2 (6 bases). This CDR3 comprises 12 residues. Germline V gives CDR1 SGHNT, CDR2 YENEEA.

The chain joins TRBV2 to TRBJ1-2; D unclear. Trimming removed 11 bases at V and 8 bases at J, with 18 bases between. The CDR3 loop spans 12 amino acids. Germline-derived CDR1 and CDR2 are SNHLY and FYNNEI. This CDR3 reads CAGSTGPRGYTF. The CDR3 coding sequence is TGTGCCGGATCCACCGGACCACGGGGCTACACCTTC.

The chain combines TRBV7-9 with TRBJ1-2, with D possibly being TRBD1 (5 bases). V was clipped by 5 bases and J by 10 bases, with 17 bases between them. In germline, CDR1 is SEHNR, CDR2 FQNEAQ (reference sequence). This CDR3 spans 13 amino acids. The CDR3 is CASSQAGLEDYTF. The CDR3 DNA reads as TGTGCCAGCAGCCAGGCAGGGCTCGAGGACTACACCTTC. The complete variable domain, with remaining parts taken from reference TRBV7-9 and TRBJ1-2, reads DTGVSQNPRHKITKRGQNVTFRCDPISEHNRLYWYRQTLGQGPEFLTYFQNEAQLEKSRLLSDRFSAERPKGSFSTLEIQRTEQGDSAMYLCASSQAGLEDYTFGSGTRLTVV.

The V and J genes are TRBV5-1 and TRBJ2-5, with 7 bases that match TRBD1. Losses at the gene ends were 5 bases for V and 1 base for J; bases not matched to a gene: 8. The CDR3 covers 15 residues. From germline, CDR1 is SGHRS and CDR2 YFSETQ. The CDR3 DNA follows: TGCGCCAGCAGGCACGGCCGGACAGGCCAAGAGACCCAGTACTTC. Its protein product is CASRHGRTGQETQYF. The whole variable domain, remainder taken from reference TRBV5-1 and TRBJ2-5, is KAGVTQTPRYLIKTRGQQVTLSCSPISGHRSVSWYQQTPGQGLQFLFEYFSETQRNKGNFPGRFSGRQFSNSRSEMNVSTLELGDSALYLCASRHGRTGQETQYFGPGTRLLVL.

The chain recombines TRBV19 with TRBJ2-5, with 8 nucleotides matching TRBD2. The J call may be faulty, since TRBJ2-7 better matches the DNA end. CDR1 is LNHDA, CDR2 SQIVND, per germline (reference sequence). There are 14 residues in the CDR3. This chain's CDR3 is CASSISGSSYEQYF. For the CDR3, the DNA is TGTGCCAGTAGTATCAGCGGGAGTTCCTACGAGCAGTACTTC.

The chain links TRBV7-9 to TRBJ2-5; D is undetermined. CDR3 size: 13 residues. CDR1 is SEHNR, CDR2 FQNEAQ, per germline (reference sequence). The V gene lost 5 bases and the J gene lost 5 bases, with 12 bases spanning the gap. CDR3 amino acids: CASSVDRWETQYF. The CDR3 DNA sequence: TGTGCCAGCAGCGTAGACCGATGGGAGACCCAGTACTTC. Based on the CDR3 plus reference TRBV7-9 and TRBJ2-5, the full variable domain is DTGVSQNPRHKITKRGQNVTFRCDPISEHNRLYWYRQTLGQGPEFLTYFQNEAQLEKSRLLSDRFSAERPKGSFSTLEIQRTEQGDSAMYLCASSVDRWETQYFGPGTRLLVL.

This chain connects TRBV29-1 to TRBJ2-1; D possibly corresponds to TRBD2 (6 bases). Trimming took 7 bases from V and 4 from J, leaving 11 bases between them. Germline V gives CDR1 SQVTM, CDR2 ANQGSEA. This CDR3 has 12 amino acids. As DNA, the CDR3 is TGCAGCGCTGGGGGACTGTACAATGAGCAGTTCTTC. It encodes CSAGGLYNEQFF.

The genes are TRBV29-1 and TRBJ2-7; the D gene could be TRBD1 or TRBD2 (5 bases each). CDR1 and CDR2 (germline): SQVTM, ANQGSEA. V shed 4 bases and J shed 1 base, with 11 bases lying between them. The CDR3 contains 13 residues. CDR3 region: CSVGGGQSYEQYF. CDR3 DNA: TGCAGCGTTGGGGGCGGGCAGTCCTACGAGCAGTACTTC.

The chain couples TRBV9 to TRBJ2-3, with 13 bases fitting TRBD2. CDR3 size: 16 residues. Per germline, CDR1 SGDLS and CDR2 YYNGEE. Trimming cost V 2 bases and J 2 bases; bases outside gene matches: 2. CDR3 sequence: CASSVGTSGTTDTQYF. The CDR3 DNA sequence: TGTGCCAGCAGCGTCGGGACTAGCGGGACCACAGATACGCAGTATTTT.

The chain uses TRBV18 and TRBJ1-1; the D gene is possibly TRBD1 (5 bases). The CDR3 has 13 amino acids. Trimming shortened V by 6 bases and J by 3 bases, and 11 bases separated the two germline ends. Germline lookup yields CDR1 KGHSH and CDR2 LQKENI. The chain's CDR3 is CASSQSGDTEAFF. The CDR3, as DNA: TGTGCCAGCTCGCAGTCGGGGGACACTGAAGCTTTCTTT.

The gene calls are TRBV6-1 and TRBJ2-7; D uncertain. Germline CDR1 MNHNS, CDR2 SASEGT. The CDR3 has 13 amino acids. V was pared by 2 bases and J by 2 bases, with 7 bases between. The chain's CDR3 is CASSESTAYEQYF. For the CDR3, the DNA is TGTGCCAGCAGTGAAAGTACAGCCTACGAGCAGTACTTC.

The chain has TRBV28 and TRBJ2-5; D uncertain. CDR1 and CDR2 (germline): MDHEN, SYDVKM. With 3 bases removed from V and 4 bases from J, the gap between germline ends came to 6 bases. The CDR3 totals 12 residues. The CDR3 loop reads CASSLIGETQYF. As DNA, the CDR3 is TGTGCCAGCAGTTTGATTGGAGAGACCCAGTACTTC.

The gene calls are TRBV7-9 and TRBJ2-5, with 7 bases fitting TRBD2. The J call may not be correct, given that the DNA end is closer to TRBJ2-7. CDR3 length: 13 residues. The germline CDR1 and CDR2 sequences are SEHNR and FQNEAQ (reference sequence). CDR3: CASSLYGGSEQYF. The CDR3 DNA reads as TGTGCCAGCAGCTTATACGGGGGGAGCGAGCAGTACTTC.

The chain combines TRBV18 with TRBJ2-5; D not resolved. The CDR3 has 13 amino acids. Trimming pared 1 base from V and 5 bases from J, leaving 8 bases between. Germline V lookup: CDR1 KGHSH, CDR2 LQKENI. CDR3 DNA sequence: TGTGCCAGCTCACCACTAAAAGTGGAGACCCAGTACTTC. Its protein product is CASSPLKVETQYF.

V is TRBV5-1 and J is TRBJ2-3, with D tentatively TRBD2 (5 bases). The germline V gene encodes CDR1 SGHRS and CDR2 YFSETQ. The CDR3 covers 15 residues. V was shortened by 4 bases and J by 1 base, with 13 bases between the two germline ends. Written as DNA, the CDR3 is TGCGCCAGCAGCGCCTTCCGAGCGGGCACAGATACGCAGTATTTT. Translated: CASSAFRAGTDTQYF.

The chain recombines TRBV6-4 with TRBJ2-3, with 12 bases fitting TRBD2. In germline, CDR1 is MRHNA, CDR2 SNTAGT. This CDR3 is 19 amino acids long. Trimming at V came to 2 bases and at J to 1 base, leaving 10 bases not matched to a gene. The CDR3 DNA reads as TGTGCCAGCAGTGACCCCCGTGGGGGGACTAGCGGGTGCACAGATACGCAGTATTTT. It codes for CASSDPRGGTSGCTDTQYF.

As DNA, the CDR3 is TGTGCCAGCAGCCAAACTAGCGGGAGGCTCTACGAGCAGTACTTC. Protein product: CASSQTSGRLYEQYF. The chain carries TRBV6-5 and TRBJ2-7; 12 bases align to TRBD2. The V segment lost 6 bases and the J segment 3 bases; nucleotides outside the gene matches: 6. The CDR3 length is 15 residues. Germline V gene lookup returns CDR1 MNHEY and CDR2 SVGAGI.